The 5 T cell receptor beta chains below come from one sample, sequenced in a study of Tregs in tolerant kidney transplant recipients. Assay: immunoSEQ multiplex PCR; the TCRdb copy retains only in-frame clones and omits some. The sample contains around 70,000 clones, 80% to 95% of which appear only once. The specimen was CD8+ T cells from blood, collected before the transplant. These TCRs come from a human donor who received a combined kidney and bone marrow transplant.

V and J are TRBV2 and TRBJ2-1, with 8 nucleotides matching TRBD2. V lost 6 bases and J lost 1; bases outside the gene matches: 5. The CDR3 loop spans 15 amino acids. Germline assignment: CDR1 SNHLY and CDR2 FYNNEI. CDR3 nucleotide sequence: TGTGCCAGCAGGCTAGCGGGTAATTCCTACAATGAGCAGTTCTTC. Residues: CASRLAGNSYNEQFF.

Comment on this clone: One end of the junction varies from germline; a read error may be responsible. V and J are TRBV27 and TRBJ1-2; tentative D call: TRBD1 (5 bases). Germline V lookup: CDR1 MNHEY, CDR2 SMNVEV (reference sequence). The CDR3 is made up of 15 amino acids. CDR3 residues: CASRLRRGGYYGYTF. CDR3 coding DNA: TGTGCCAGCCGTTTGAGACGCGGGGGTTACTATGGCTACACCTTC.

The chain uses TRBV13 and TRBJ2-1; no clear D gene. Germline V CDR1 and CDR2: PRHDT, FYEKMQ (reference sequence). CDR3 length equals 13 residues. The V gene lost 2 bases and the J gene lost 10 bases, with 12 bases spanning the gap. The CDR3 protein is CASSLRSSNEQFF. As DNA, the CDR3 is TGTGCCAGCAGCTTACGGTCTTCCAACGAGCAGTTCTTC.

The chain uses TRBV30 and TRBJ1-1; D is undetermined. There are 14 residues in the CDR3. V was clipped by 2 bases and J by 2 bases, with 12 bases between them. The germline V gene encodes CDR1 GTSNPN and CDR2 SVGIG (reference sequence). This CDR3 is CAWSRTETNTEAFF. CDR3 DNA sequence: TGTGCCTGGAGTAGGACTGAGACCAACACTGAAGCTTTCTTT.

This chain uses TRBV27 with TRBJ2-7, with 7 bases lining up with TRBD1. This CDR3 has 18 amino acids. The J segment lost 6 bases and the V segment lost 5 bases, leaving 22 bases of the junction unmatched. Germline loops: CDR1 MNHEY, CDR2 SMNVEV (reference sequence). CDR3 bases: TGTGCCAGCAGTCGCCTTAGCTCCGATCAGGGGGTAGGAGCCGAGCAGTACTTC. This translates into CASSRLSSDQGVGAEQYF.